Described below is a single TCR beta chain sequence and its context. Original processing notes: Amplification from reference gene primers served as the basis for estimated nucleated cell counts. TCRdb's table, derived via immunoSEQ multiplex PCR, lists solely in-frame clones and lacks some. Clonal size and the V and J genes are those of that table, whereas D and trimming came from the DNA. The table includes around 200,000 clones, 86% detected once. The germline V gene has CDR1 LNHDA and CDR2 SQIVND (reference sequence). CDR3 length equals 15 residues. V lost 2 bases to trimming and J lost 0 bases, with 11 bases between them. The sample comes from a study of blood T cell repertoires in COVID-19. In the study overall: Specimens from acute and convalescent COVID-19 originated in the United States, Italy and Spain. The analysed material was cDNA or gDNA that came from T cells, B-cell-depleted T cells, or PBMCs.

Sequences were obtained from peripheral blood. The clonotype was recovered from a man aged 65-85 years with active or convalescent COVID-19. This chain joins TRBV19 and TRBJ2-7, with D possibly TRBD1 on 7 matching bases. CDR3 nucleotide sequence: TGTGCCAGTAGTATACCAGGGGGGAGCTCCTACGAGCAGTACTTC. Its protein product is CASSIPGGSSYEQYF.